The source of this T cell receptor beta chain is a study of blood T cell repertoires in COVID-19. Whole-study context: Nucleic acid was either cDNA or gDNA, and it came from T cells, B-cell-depleted T cells, or PBMCs.

The germline V and J ends were trimmed by 7 bases and 0 bases, with 12 bases remaining between them. Germline V gives CDR1 ENHRY, CDR2 SYGVKD. The CDR3 runs 14 residues. Authors' processing steps: Amplified reference gene primers provided the basis for estimating nucleated cell counts. TCRdb keeps only in-frame clones here, not all; method: immunoSEQ multiplex PCR. V, J and clone size reflect that table, while D and trimming were determined from the DNA. The sample holds 100,000 or so clones, roughly 81% seen once. The rearrangement uses TRBV10-3 and TRBJ1-1; D ambiguous. The sample taken for sequencing was peripheral blood. The TCR originated in a man aged 35 to 55 with active or convalescent COVID-19. CDR3 coding DNA: TGTGCCATCAAGACGGAGGAATTGAACACTGAAGCTTTCTTT. Translating it yields CAIKTEELNTEAFF.